This entry is about one T cell receptor (beta chain). Its specific antigen is unknown. Base-call qualities are not available, and no considerably larger clone is one nucleotide away. The sample belongs to a study of blood T cell repertoires in COVID-19 (dated by TCRdb to 2020 to 2022). General notes on the study: Collaborator samples came from the United States, Italy and Spain and covered acute and convalescent phases of COVID-19. The prospective study material was composed of cDNA or gDNA derived from T cells, B-cell-depleted T cells, or PBMCs. Subjects who had been exposed to COVID-19, were actively infected with it, or had recovered from it provided the deeply sampled blood TCRbeta repertoires that made up the dataset. The repertoires were made available in a free public database intended to serve as a resource for research on the immune response to SARS-CoV-2. Samples were obtained from the ongoing ImmuneRACE study (first 160 participants) and from about 1,300 subjects provided by 6 global collaborators. A de-identified subject ID, COVID-19 status, age in years and sex were almost always included in the sample metadata. Where available, HLA class I and class II types were taken from metadata supplied by the sample provider and were not determined by assay-based typing.

TCRbeta CDR3 regions were amplified from genomic DNA using the immunoSEQ Assay, a bias-controlled multiplex PCR. From the authors' description of their analysis: The number of nucleated cells in each sample was estimated by amplification of reference gene primers within the assay. To quantify the absolute abundance of each unique TCRbeta CDR3 rearrangement, sequence reads were collapsed and filtered. For each sample, productive Simpson clonality was calculated by taking the square root of Simpson's diversity index across productive rearrangements. What TCRdb holds here is the immuneACCESS table cut down to in-frame rearrangements. Part of the clones is not present; checked against another copy, under half of the missing clones reflect an unresolved V gene, and the others are unexplained. V and J calls and clone size come straight from that table; D and trimming were deduced from the DNA. The sample contains approximately 280,000 clones, 89% of them found a single time. Roughly an eighth of the sample rests with the top ten.

The CDR3 measures 14 amino acids from cysteine to phenylalanine. Only CDR3 DNA is held: 42 bases, read in frame from base 1. V loses 3 bases at its end and J loses 5 bases; junction bases beyond the gene matches: 4. Looking up the germline V gene yields CDR1 SGHRS and CDR2 YFSETQ. The investigation overall reported the following: The amount of clinical and demographic metadata varied by source and participant and was provided uncurated.

Collaborating institutions collected whole blood in K2EDTA tubes following their own protocols. For TCRbeta analysis, collaborators shipped samples in one of three forms: frozen whole blood, isolated PBMCs, or DNA extracted from either of those sample types. This receptor chain uses TRBV5-1 and TRBJ1-1, with 10 bases matching TRBD1. The TCR sequence derives from a woman aged 60-75 years with acute or convalescent COVID-19. The sequencing input was peripheral blood. The nucleotides are TGCGCCAGCAGCTCTCAGGACAGGGGGACTGAAGCTTTCTTT. Translated, it gives CASSSQDRGTEAFF.